This TCR beta chain was found in a study of response to subunit inactivated influenza vaccine. There are many counts of this clonotype. The antigen is unknown. In TCRdb, the RT-PCR reads were re-called with MiXCR into one record per CDR3 protein. The repertoire holds 700,000 to 800,000 distinct CDR3 sequences, with 18% as singletons. Study results and limitations: A suggestion made by the authors is that each seasonal influenza vaccination recruits few new T cells.

Per germline, CDR1 DFQATT and CDR2 SNEGSKA (reference sequence). CDR3 length: 14 residues. V was pared by 2 bases and J by 0 bases, with 7 bases between. The sequencing here drew on PBMCs from blood, taken 5 to 6 days after vaccination. This receptor was taken from a man aged 45-65 years who received an inactivated influenza vaccine. The chain employs TRBV20-1 and TRBJ2-2; D is undetermined. The CDR3 reads CSARLTSNTGELFF. The CDR3 DNA reads as TGCAGTGCTAGACTGACTTCGAACACCGGGGAGCTGTTTTTT.